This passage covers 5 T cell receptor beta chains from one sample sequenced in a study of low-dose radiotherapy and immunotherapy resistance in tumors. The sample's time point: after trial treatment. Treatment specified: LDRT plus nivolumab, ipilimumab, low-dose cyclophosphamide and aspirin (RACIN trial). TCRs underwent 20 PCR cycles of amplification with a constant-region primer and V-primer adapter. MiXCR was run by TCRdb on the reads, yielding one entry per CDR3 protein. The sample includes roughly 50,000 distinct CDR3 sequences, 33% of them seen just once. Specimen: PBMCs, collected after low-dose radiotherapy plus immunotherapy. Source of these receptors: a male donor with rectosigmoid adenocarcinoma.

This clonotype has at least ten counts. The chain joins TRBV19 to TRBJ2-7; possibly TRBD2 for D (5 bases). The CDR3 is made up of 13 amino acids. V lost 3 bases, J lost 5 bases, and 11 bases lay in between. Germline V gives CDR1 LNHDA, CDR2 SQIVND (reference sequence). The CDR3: CASSMGLEDEQYF. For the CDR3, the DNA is TGTGCCAGTAGTATGGGTCTGGAGGACGAGCAGTACTTC. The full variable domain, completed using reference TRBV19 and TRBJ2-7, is DGGITQSPKYLFRKEGQNVTLSCEQNLNHDAMYWYRQDPGQGLRLIYYSQIVNDFQKGDIAEGYSVSREKKESFPLTVTSAQKNPTAFYLCASSMGLEDEQYFGPGTRLTVT.

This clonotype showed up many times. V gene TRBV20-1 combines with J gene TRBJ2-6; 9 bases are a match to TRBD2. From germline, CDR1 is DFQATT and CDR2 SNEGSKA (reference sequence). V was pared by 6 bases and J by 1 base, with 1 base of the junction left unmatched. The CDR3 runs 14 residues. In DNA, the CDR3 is TGCAGTGCGCGGGAGGGATCTGGGGCCAACGTCCTGACTTTC. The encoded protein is CSAREGSGANVLTF.

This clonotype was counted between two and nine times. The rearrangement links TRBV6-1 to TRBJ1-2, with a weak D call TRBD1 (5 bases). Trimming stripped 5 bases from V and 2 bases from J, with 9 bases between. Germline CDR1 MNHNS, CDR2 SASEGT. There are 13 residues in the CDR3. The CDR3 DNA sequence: TGTGCCAGCAGTTACCGACAGAACTATGGCTACACCTTC. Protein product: CASSYRQNYGYTF.

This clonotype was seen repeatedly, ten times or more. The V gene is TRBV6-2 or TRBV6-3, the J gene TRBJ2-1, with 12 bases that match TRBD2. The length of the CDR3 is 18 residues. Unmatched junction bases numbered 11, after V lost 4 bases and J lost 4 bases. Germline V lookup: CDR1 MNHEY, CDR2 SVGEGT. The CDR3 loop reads CASSSTSLAGGKYNEQFF. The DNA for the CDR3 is TGTGCCAGCAGTTCCACCTCTCTAGCGGGGGGGAAATACAATGAGCAGTTCTTC.

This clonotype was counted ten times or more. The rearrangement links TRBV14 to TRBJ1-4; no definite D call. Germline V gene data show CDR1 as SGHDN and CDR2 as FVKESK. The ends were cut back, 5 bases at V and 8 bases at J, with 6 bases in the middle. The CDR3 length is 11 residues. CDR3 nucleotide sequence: TGTGCCAGCAGCGTGGGAGAAAAACTGTTTTTT. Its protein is CASSVGEKLFF.